This record covers a single T cell receptor beta chain. This sample was taken from a study of blood T cell repertoires in COVID-19. Trimming at V came to 9 bases and at J to 3 bases, leaving 10 bases not matched to a gene. The CDR3 contains 14 residues. The V gene's germline CDR1 is MNHEY and CDR2 SVGAGI. The method was immunoSEQ multiplex PCR; TCRdb's version includes in-frame clones alone and lacks a portion of them. The sample has hundreds of thousands of clones, over 85% seen once. J is TRBJ1-1 and V is TRBV6-5; TRBD1 matches at 7 bases. This TCR derives from a woman in her 30s with COVID-19, enrolled during active disease. The specimen sequenced was peripheral blood. DNA for the CDR3: TGTGCCAGTACGGGACAGCCAAGGGACACTGAAGCTTTCTTT. Translation gives CASTGQPRDTEAFF.